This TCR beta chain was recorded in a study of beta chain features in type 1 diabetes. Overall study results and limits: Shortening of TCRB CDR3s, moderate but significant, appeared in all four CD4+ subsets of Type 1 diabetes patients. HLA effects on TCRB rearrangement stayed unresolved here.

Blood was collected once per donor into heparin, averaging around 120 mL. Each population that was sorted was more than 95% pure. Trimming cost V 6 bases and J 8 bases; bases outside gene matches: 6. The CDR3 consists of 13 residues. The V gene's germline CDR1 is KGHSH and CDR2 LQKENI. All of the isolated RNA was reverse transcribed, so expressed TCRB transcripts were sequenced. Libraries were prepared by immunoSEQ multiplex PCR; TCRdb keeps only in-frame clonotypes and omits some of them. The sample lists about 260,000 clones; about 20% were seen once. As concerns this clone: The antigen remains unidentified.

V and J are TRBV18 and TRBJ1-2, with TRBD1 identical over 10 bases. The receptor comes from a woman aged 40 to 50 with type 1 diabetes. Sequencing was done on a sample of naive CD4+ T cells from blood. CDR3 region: CASSFDRGPGYTF. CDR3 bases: TGTGCCAGCTCTTTTGACAGGGGGCCCGGCTACACCTTC.